This T cell receptor (beta chain) was profiled in a study of blood T cells in healthy people across ages. Study results and limitations: Higher naive T cell percentage went strongly together with higher TCR beta diversity.

This CDR3 has 15 amino acids. The V gene lost 3 bases and the J gene lost 2 bases, with 12 bases spanning the gap. In this sample, this clonotype turned up a few times. Antigen: not known. Next came a second PCR, run for about 7 to 12 cycles, which used a sample-barcoded 5' primer along with a J-beta primer mix. TCRdb re-derived calls from the 5' RACE reads in MiXCR, one entry per CDR3 protein. The sample contains about 580,000 distinct CDR3 sequences, 40% to 55% of which appear only once. The source material was blood. The clonotype was recovered from an elderly man in good health. The chain recombines TRBV12-3 or TRBV12-4 with TRBJ2-3; the D is unclear. In DNA form, the CDR3 reads TGTGCCAGCAGTTTGCGGCCGACCTACACAGATACGCAGTATTTT. It translates to CASSLRPTYTDTQYF.